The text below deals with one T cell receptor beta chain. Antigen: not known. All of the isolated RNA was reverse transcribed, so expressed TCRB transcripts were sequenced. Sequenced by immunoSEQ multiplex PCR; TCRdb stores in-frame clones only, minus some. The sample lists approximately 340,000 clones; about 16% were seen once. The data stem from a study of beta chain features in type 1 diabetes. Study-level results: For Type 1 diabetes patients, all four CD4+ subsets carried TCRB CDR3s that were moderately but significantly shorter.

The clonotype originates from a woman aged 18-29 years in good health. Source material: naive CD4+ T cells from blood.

CDR3 sequence: CSVRGLANEKLFF. CDR3 coding DNA: TGCAGCGTTAGGGGTTTGGCTAATGAAAAACTGTTTTTT. This chain connects TRBV29-1 to TRBJ1-4, with a possible D match to TRBD1 (5 bases). This CDR3 comprises 13 residues. CDR1 and CDR2 from the germline V gene are SQVTM and ANQGSEA. Trimming stripped 5 bases from V and 3 bases from J, with 10 bases between.